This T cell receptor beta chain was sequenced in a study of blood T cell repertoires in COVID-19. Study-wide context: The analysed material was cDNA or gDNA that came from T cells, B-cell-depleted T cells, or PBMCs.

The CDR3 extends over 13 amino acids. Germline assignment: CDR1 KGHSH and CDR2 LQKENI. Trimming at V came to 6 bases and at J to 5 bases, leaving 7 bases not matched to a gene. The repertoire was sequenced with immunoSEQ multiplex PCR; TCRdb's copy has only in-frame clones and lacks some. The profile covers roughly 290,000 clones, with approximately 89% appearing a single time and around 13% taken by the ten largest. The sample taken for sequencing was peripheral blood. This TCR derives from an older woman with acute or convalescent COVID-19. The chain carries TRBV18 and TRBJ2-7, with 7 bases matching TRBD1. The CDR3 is CASSSSTGNEQYF. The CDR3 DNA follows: TGTGCCAGCTCCTCGTCGACAGGGAACGAGCAGTACTTC.